These 6 T cell receptor beta chains share one sample of origin, sequenced in a study of cytomegalovirus exposure and HLA in healthy donors. The table came from immunoSEQ multiplex PCR; TCRdb's copy has only in-frame clones and leaves some out. The sample records some 240,000 clones, approximately 83% being singletons. The sample consisted of PBMCs. The receptor set was obtained from a woman in her 30s in good health and CMV-seropositive.

The chain uses TRBV2 and TRBJ1-1; D gene uncertain. Looked up from germline, CDR1 is SNHLY and CDR2 is FYNNEI. Deletions cut 6 bases from V and 4 bases from J, with 12 bases between. The length of the CDR3 is 13 residues. The CDR3 nucleotides read TGTGCCAGCAGCGGGCGGCGGGGCACTGAAGCTTTCTTT. Encoded protein: CASSGRRGTEAFF.

The chain carries TRBV29-1 and TRBJ2-1, with 15 bases matching TRBD2. This CDR3 comprises 18 residues. Germline V gene lookup returns CDR1 SQVTM and CDR2 ANQGSEA. V was clipped by 3 bases and J by 7 bases; unmatched bases: 13. The CDR3 nucleotides are TGCAGCGTTGAGGGACTAGCGGGAGGCCTATCATGGGGGAATGAGCAGTTCTTC. It translates to CSVEGLAGGLSWGNEQFF.

V is TRBV5-4 and J is TRBJ1-1; 7 bases match TRBD1. The CDR3 is 15 residues long. Germline V gives CDR1 SGHNT, CDR2 YYREEE (reference sequence). V lost 4 bases to trimming and J lost 4 bases; unmatched junction nucleotides: 10. CDR3: CASSKGQPPGTEAFF. The CDR3 region has the DNA TGTGCCAGCAGCAAGGGACAGCCCCCAGGCACTGAAGCTTTCTTT.

This chain uses TRBV11-3 with TRBJ2-1; 9 bases are a match to TRBD1. CDR3 length: 15 residues. The junction had 6 bases not matched to a gene; V was cut back by 5 bases and J by 4 bases. Looked up from germline, CDR1 is SGHNT and CDR2 is YENEEA. CDR3 DNA: TGTGCCAGCAGCCCCTACAGGGGGCAGTACAATGAGCAGTTCTTC. Its protein is CASSPYRGQYNEQFF.

This clone showed up just a few times. The V gene is TRBV20-1, the J gene TRBJ1-1; tentatively, D is TRBD1 (5 bases). Per germline, CDR1 DFQATT and CDR2 SNEGSKA (reference sequence). The CDR3 has 9 amino acids. The CDR3 reads CRGGTEAFF. The CDR3 nucleotides are TGCAGGGGGGGGACTGAAGCTTTCTTT.

This clone was detected only once. The chain has TRBV14 and TRBJ2-1; TRBD2 matches at 10 bases. V gave up 4 bases and J gave up 0 bases; unmatched junction bases: 9. The CDR3 spans 18 residues. Germline CDR1 and CDR2: SGHDN and FVKESK. CDR3 DNA sequence: TGTGCCAGCAGCCGGACGGCTAGCGGGAGCCTCTCCTACAATGAGCAGTTCTTC. Translation gives CASSRTASGSLSYNEQFF.